This TCR beta chain was documented in a study of vaccination and CD4 T cells after COVID-19. Background on the study: Overlapping SARS-CoV-2, HCoV-NL63, HCoV-OC43 and HCoV-229E spike peptides stimulated the cells.

The Oncomine TCR Beta short-read assay was applied to DNA of cultured CD4+ T cells. TCRdb itself ran the PCR reads through MiXCR, one entry per CDR3 protein. The sample holds 25,000 to 30,000 distinct CDR3 sequences, 41% seen once. Noted time point: late sampling 161 to 241 days after vaccination in three convalescent patients. This sample's treatment: roughly ten-day PBMC culture with coronavirus spike peptide pools or control peptides (ViraFEST assay). Via ViraFEST, peptide pools expanded antigen-specific T cells before TCR sequencing. This clonotype was detected a few times. Its cognate antigen is unknown. Germline lookup yields CDR1 SGHDT and CDR2 YYEEEE. The CDR3 runs 14 residues. The germline V and J ends were trimmed by 7 bases and 11 bases, with 24 bases remaining between them.

Sample: CD4+ T cells from blood, cultured in vitro, taken about 7 months after SARS-CoV-2 vaccination. The chain uses TRBV5-6 and TRBJ1-1; no reliable D call. The TCR comes from a human donor who had recovered from COVID-19. The chain's CDR3 is CASYPYQRNGLAFF. The DNA for the CDR3 is TGTGCCAGCTACCCATATCAGAGGAACGGATTGGCTTTCTTT.